This is a list of T cell receptor beta chains from one sample in a study of cytomegalovirus exposure and HLA in healthy donors. Produced via immunoSEQ multiplex PCR; TCRdb's table is partial and in-frame only. The profile covers roughly 66,000 clones, with about 80% appearing a single time and approximately 5.8% taken by the ten largest. What was sequenced was PBMCs. All receptors derive from a man aged 50 or older in good health and CMV-seronegative. CDR3s leave out the opening cysteine and the closing phenylalanine or tryptophan. Each record gives: J gene, V gene, CDR3 protein.

j_call: TRBJ1-5
v_call: TRBV7-2
cdr3_aa: ASSSRGNQPQH

j_call: TRBJ2-3
v_call: TRBV27
cdr3_aa: ASSLNLAADTQY

j_call: TRBJ1-6
v_call: TRBV30
cdr3_aa: AVQGSSYNSPLH

j_call: TRBJ1-1
v_call: TRBV5-1
cdr3_aa: ASSLAGANTEAF

j_call: TRBJ2-5
v_call: TRBV5-4
cdr3_aa: ASAQVQGLRAQETQY

j_call: TRBJ2-3
v_call: TRBV15
cdr3_aa: ATGSPGETDTQY

j_call: TRBJ2-1
v_call: TRBV4-3
cdr3_aa: ASSQAHPVYEQF

j_call: TRBJ2-1
v_call: TRBV2
cdr3_aa: ASSGERQGSTEQF

j_call: TRBJ1-1
v_call: TRBV18
cdr3_aa: ASSSGGTEAF

j_call: TRBJ2-7
v_call: TRBV7-2
cdr3_aa: ASSLVFADNSYEQY

j_call: TRBJ2-1
v_call: TRBV13
cdr3_aa: ASSLDETGAIGYEQF

j_call: TRBJ1-2
v_call: TRBV5-4
cdr3_aa: ASSQTGDRGYT

j_call: TRBJ1-4
v_call: TRBV14
cdr3_aa: ASSRVQGMVGEKLF

j_call: TRBJ1-1
v_call: TRBV18
cdr3_aa: ASSPSGLGTEAF

j_call: TRBJ1-1
v_call: TRBV7-9
cdr3_aa: ASRTGGNMNTEAF

j_call: TRBJ1-6
v_call: TRBV5-4
cdr3_aa: ASRPPGQGNSPLH